This entry features one TCR beta chain sequence. A junction end diverges from the germline sequence, so it may reflect a read error. It was with a sample-barcoded 5' primer and a J-beta primer mix that a second PCR of roughly 7 to 11 cycles was run. TCRdb reanalysed the 5' RACE reads using MiXCR and keeps one entry per CDR3 protein. The sample holds under 2 million distinct CDR3 sequences, 30% to 35% seen once. This CDR3 is built from 15 residues. Germline V gene lookup returns CDR1 LNHNV and CDR2 YYDKDF (reference sequence). Per-sample yields of isolated PBMCs were at least 7 million. These data belong to a study of blood T cells in healthy people across ages.

This clonotype originated in a woman in her twenties or thirties in good health. The chain employs TRBV15 and TRBJ1-1; D unclear. What was sequenced was blood. The CDR3 sequence: CASSSELRENTEAFF. CDR3 bases: TGTGCCTCCAGCAGTGAACTCCGGGAGAACACTGAAGCTTTCTTT. Full variable domain (remainder filled in from reference TRBV15 and TRBJ1-1): DAMVIQNPRYQVTQFGKPVTLSCSQTLNHNVMYWYQQKSSQAPKLLFHYYDKDFNNEADTPDNFQSRRPNTSFCFLDIRSPGLGDTAMYLCASSSELRENTEAFFGQGTRLTVV.